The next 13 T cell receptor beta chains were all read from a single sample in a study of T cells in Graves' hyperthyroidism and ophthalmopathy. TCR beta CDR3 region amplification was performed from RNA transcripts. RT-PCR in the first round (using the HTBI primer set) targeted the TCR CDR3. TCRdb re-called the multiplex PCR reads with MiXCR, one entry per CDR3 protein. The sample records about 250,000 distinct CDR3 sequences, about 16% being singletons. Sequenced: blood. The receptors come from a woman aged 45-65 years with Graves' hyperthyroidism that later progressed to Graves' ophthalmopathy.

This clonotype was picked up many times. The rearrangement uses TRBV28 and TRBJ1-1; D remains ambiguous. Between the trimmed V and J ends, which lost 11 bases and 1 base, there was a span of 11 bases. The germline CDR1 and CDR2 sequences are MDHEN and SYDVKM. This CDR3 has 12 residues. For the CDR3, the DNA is TGTGCCTCTGAGGCCGAGAACACTGAAGCTTTCTTT. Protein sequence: CASEAENTEAFF.

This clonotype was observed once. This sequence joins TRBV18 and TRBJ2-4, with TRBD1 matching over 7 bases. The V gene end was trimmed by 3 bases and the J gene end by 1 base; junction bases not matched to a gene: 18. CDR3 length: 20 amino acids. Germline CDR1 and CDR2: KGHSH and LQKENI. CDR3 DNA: TGTGCCAGCTCACCTGCACAGGGGAACAATCCTAAGGGGGCCAAAAACATTCAGTACTTC. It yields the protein CASSPAQGNNPKGAKNIQYF.

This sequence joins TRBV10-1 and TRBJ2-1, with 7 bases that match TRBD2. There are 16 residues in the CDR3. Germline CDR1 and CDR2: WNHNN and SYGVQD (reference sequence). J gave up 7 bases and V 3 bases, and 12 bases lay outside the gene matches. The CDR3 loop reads CASSDQAGPFRNEQFF. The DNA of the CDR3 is TGCGCCAGCAGTGACCAAGCGGGGCCCTTTCGAAATGAGCAGTTCTTC.

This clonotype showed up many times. CDR3 nucleotide sequence: TGTGCCACCAGTGATCAAGGACGCGGGACTAGCGGTTACAATGAGCAGTTCTTC. Protein sequence: CATSDQGRGTSGYNEQFF. The rearrangement links TRBV24-1 to TRBJ2-1, with TRBD2 matching over 11 bases. The length of the CDR3 is 18 residues. Germline V gives CDR1 KGHDR, CDR2 SFDVKD. Trimming cost V 3 bases and J 4 bases; bases outside gene matches: 10.

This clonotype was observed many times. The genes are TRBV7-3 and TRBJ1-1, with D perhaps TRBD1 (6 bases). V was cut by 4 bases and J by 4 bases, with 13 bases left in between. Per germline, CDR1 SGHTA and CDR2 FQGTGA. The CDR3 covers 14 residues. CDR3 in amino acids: CASSSDRLGTEAFF. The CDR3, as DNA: TGTGCCAGCAGCTCAGACAGGCTTGGCACTGAAGCTTTCTTT.

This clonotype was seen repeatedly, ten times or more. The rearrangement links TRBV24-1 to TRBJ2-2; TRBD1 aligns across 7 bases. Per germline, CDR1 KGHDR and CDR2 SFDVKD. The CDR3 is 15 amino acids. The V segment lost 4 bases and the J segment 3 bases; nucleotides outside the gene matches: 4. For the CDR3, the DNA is TGTGCCACCAGTGAGGTAACAGGGGACACCGGGGAGCTGTTTTTT. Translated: CATSEVTGDTGELFF.

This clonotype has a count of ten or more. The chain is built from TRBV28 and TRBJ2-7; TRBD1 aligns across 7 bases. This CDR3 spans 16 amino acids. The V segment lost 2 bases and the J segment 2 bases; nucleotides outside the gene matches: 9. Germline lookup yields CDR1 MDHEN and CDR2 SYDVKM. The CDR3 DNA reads TGTGCCAGCAGTTTACAGATCTCAGGGGGTGCCTACGAGCAGTACTTC. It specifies CASSLQISGGAYEQYF.

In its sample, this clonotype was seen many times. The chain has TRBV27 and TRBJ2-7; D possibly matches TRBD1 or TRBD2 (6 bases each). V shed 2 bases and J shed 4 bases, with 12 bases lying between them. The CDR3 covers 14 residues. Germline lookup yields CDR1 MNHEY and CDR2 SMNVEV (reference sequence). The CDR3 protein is CASSLRGARYEQYF. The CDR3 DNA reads TGTGCCAGCAGTTTAAGGGGGGCCAGATACGAGCAGTACTTC.

CDR3 in amino acids: CASSLQEKGPYSGNTIYF. The CDR3 DNA is TGTGCCAGCAGTTTACAGGAAAAAGGACCTTACTCTGGAAACACCATATATTTT. The chain carries TRBV28 and TRBJ1-3; D is undetermined. Germline CDR1 reads MDHEN; CDR2 reads SYDVKM. The CDR3 loop spans 18 amino acids. V was pared by 2 bases and J by 0 bases, with 17 bases between.

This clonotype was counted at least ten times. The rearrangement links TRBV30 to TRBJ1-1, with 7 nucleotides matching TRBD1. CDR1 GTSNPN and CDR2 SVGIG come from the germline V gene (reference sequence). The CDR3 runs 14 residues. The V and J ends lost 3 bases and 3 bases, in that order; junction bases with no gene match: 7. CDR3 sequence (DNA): TGTGCCTGGAGAGCTTGGACAGGTGACACTGAAGCTTTCTTT. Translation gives CAWRAWTGDTEAFF.

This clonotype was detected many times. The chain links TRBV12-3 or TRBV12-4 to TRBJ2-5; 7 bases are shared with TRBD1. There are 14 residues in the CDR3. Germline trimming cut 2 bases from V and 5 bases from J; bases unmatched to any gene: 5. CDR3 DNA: TGTGCCAGCAGTTTAACCGGGACAGATGAGACCCAGTACTTC. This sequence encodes CASSLTGTDETQYF.

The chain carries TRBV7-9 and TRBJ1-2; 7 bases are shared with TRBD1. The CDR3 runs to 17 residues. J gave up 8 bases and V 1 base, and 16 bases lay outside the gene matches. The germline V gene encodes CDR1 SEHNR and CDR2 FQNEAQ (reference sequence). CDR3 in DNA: TGTGCCAGCAGCTTAGTTGCGGTGAGGGGGCGCGGAGGCGGCTACACCTTC. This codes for CASSLVAVRGRGGGYTF.

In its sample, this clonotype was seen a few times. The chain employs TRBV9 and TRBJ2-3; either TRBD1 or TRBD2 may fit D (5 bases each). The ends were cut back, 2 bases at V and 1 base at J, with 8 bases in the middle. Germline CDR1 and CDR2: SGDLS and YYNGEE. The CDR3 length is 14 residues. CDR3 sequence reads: CASSVGTRTDTQYF. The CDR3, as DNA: TGTGCCAGCAGCGTGGGGACCCGCACAGATACGCAGTATTTT.